A selection of T cell receptor beta chains follows, all from one sample in a study of blood T cell repertoires in COVID-19. Generated by immunoSEQ multiplex PCR, the TCRdb table keeps only in-frame clones and is missing some. Of 400,000 to 550,000 clones detected, nearly 90% appear once; the ten largest clones hold approximately 2%. Source material: PBMCs or T cells enriched from blood (not recorded which). The receptors stem from a woman aged 18-30 years with acute COVID-19. Each CDR3 is given with its conserved first and last residue. D genes are given only for firm matches. Size tells how often a clone was seen (once, few, many) or the class of an expanded clone, and some rows leave it out.

CDR3	DNA	V	J	D	size
CASSGWDSMNTGELFF	TGTGCCAGCAGCGGATGGGACAGCATGAACACCGGGGAGCTGTTTTTT	TRBV11-3	TRBJ2-2	TRBD1	once
CASSLNWGDQPQHF	TGTGCCAGCAGTTTAAATTGGGGGGATCAGCCCCAGCATTTT	TRBV27	TRBJ1-5	NA	NA
CASSLGHRFSTDTQYF	TGTGCCAGCAGCTTAGGGCACAGATTTAGCACAGATACGCAGTATTTT	TRBV7-2	TRBJ2-3	NA	NA
CASSEPSGYEQYF	TGTGCCAGCAGTGAACCCTCGGGATACGAGCAGTACTTC	TRBV6-1	TRBJ2-7	NA	NA
CASSPSLRGGGTDTQYF	TGCGCCAGCAGTCCCTCCTTGCGGGGGGGCGGCACAGATACGCAGTATTTT	TRBV5-1	TRBJ2-3	TRBD2	NA
CASTQAGVNTEAFF	TGTGCCAGCACCCAAGCAGGGGTGAACACTGAAGCTTTCTTT	TRBV7-9	TRBJ1-1	NA	once
CASSSTGRLAGGYNEQFF	TGTGCCAGCAGCTCGACAGGTAGGCTAGCGGGAGGGTACAATGAGCAGTTCTTC	TRBV21-1	TRBJ2-1	NA	NA
CASSYSSLAGGQPQHF	TGTGCCAGCAGTTACTCGAGTTTAGCCGGGGGTCAGCCCCAGCATTTT	TRBV6-5	TRBJ1-5	NA	NA
CASSPQGASNQPQHF	TGTGCCAGCTCACCACAGGGGGCGAGCAATCAGCCCCAGCATTTT	TRBV18	TRBJ1-5	TRBD1	few
CASSSTGTSGNTIYF	TGCGCCAGCAGCTCCACAGGTACCTCTGGAAACACCATATATTTT	TRBV5-1	TRBJ1-3	NA	NA
CASRDLGAYEQYF	TGTGCCAGCAGGGATCTAGGGGCCTACGAGCAGTACTTC	TRBV27	TRBJ2-7	NA	NA
CASSQSLSGRLSYNEQFF	TGTGCCAGTAGTCAATCACTAAGCGGGAGGCTTTCCTACAATGAGCAGTTCTTC	TRBV19	TRBJ2-1	TRBD2	NA
CASSESVNTEAFF	TGTGCCAGCAGTGAATCGGTAAACACTGAAGCTTTCTTT	TRBV25-1	TRBJ1-1	NA	few
CASSVRLAMETQYF	TGTGCCAGCAGTGTCCGACTAGCGATGGAGACCCAGTACTTC	TRBV25-1	TRBJ2-5	TRBD2	NA
CSVHTLRAGRVTEAFF	TGCAGCGTTCACACACTTCGGGCGGGGCGGGTGACTGAAGCTTTCTTT	TRBV29-1	TRBJ1-1	NA	NA
CASSPNMNTEAFF	TGTGCCAGCAGCCCTAATATGAACACTGAAGCTTTCTTT	TRBV5-6	TRBJ1-1	NA	NA
CASSPGGVGTEAFF	TGTGCCAGCTCCCCGGGGGGGGTTGGCACTGAAGCTTTCTTT	TRBV18	TRBJ1-1	NA	NA
CASSVFSGELFF	TGTGCCAGCAGCGTATTCTCCGGGGAGCTGTTTTTT	TRBV9	TRBJ2-2	NA	NA
CASSILVSRQYNQPQHF	TGTGCCAGTAGTATACTCGTATCGAGACAGTACAATCAGCCCCAGCATTTT	TRBV19	TRBJ1-5	NA	NA
CASQLLQETEAFF	TGTGCCAGCCAACTCCTCCAAGAAACTGAAGCTTTCTTT	TRBV6-5	TRBJ1-1	NA	once
CASRPTIRQGLNTEAFF	TGTGCCAGCAGGCCTACCATTCGACAGGGTTTGAACACTGAAGCTTTCTTT	TRBV7-9	TRBJ1-1	TRBD1	NA
CASSQGEGTFYGYTF	TGCGCCAGCAGCCAAGGCGAGGGAACCTTCTATGGCTACACCTTC	TRBV4-1	TRBJ1-2	NA	NA
CASMGPDTDTQYF	TGTGCCAGCATGGGGCCGGACACAGATACGCAGTATTTT	TRBV7-2	TRBJ2-3	NA	NA
CASSDPGQSYEQYF	TGTGCCAGCAGTGACCCGGGACAGTCCTACGAGCAGTACTTC	TRBV25-1	TRBJ2-7	TRBD1	NA
CASSEGAREAFF	TGTGCCAGCAGTGAGGGGGCGCGAGAAGCTTTCTTT	TRBV2	TRBJ1-1	NA	NA
CASSFLGLAGGYSYEQYF	TGCGCCAGCAGCTTTCTTGGGCTAGCGGGGGGATACTCCTACGAGCAGTACTTC	TRBV5-1	TRBJ2-7	TRBD2	NA
CASSPEDRGLSYTF	TGTGCCAGCAGCCCCGAGGACAGGGGGCTGAGCTACACCTTC	TRBV9	TRBJ1-2	TRBD1	NA
CASSVRRGPGELFF	TGTGCCAGCAGCGTAAGAAGGGGCCCCGGGGAGCTGTTTTTT	TRBV6-5	TRBJ2-2	NA	NA
CASSRTGASGNTIYF	TGTGCCAGCAGTCGGACAGGGGCGTCTGGAAACACCATATATTTT	TRBV6-5	TRBJ1-3	TRBD1	NA
CASSQDVVVHF	TGTGCCAGCAGCCAAGATGTAGTGGTGCACTTC	TRBV14	TRBJ2-7	NA	NA
CASSFPSTDTQYF	TGCGCCAGCAGCTTCCCTAGCACAGATACGCAGTATTTT	TRBV5-1	TRBJ2-3	NA	NA
CASRRQGAGNTGELFF	TGTGCCAGCAGAAGACAGGGGGCGGGGAACACCGGGGAGCTGTTTTTT	TRBV3-1/TRBV3-2	TRBJ2-2	TRBD1	few
CASRVAQGKGNTIYF	TGTGCCAGCAGGGTAGCACAGGGTAAAGGAAACACCATATATTTT	TRBV6-5	TRBJ1-3	NA	NA
CASSLSGQGLGTQYF	TGCGCCAGCAGCCTTTCGGGACAGGGGCTTGGGACCCAGTACTTC	TRBV4-3	TRBJ2-5	TRBD1	NA